A single sample gave rise to the 4 T cell receptor beta chains below, sequenced in a study of beta chain features in type 1 diabetes. As every portion of the isolated RNA was reverse transcribed, the sequencing read expressed TCRB transcripts. Measured with immunoSEQ multiplex PCR; TCRdb has only the in-frame clones, and not every one. The data contain around 160,000 clones, around 51% of them singletons. Sequencing was performed on Tregs from blood. These receptors came from a man younger than 35 in good health.

This clone turned up a few times. This rearrangement joins TRBV6-5 to TRBJ1-2, with D tentatively TRBD1 (5 bases). V lost 1 base and J lost 8, with 11 bases in between. Looked up from germline, CDR1 is MNHEY and CDR2 is SVGAGI. The CDR3 has 13 amino acids. The CDR3 sequence is CASSYLGLWGYTF. For the CDR3, the DNA is TGTGCCAGCAGTTACTTGGGGCTCTGGGGCTACACCTTC.

This clone was seen a few times. The rearrangement joins TRBV30 to TRBJ2-2; D gene uncertain. The CDR3 extends over 13 amino acids. Trimming removed 0 bases at V and 1 base at J, with 3 bases between. Germline CDR1 is GTSNPN and CDR2 is SVGIG (reference sequence). Here the CDR3 reads CAWSVLNTGELFF. CDR3 coding DNA: TGTGCCTGGAGTGTACTGAACACCGGGGAGCTGTTTTTT.

The J gene is TRBJ1-5, the V gene TRBV10-3, with D perhaps TRBD1 (5 bases). Deletions cut 7 bases from V and 4 bases from J, with 14 bases between. From germline, CDR1 is ENHRY and CDR2 SYGVKD. This CDR3 region has 14 residues. For the CDR3, the DNA is TGTGCCATCACTCCAGGGTTGGGGAATCAGCCCCAGCATTTT. Amino acids: CAITPGLGNQPQHF.

The sample holds a few counts of this clone. This rearrangement joins TRBV29-1 to TRBJ2-1; TRBD1 matches 8 bases. There are 15 residues in the CDR3. Losses at the gene ends were 4 bases for V and 0 bases for J; bases not matched to a gene: 5. Germline V gene sequence: CDR1 SQVTM, CDR2 ANQGSEA. The CDR3 loop is CSVGQGLSSYNEQFF. The CDR3 DNA follows: TGCAGCGTTGGACAGGGGCTGAGCTCCTACAATGAGCAGTTCTTC.